The T cell receptor (beta chain) under discussion was sequenced for a study of T cell responses to AZD1222 COVID-19 vaccine. Study observations and caveats: Donors skewed white British and female; clonal diversity was possibly underestimated. Baseline antibody screening turned up just a handful of seropositive AZD1222 recipients.

Details on this clone: As yet, its antigen is unknown.

The CDR3 contains 15 residues. Trimming shortened V by 2 bases and J by 3 bases, and 15 bases separated the two germline ends. Germline lookup yields CDR1 SGHDT and CDR2 YYEEEE. Assay: immunoSEQ multiplex PCR; the TCRdb copy retains only in-frame clones and omits some. The sample lists around 130,000 clones, approximately 85% occurring once. The sample was peripheral blood, taken on day 0 of AZD1222 vaccination. This receptor was obtained from an adult in good health. The V gene is TRBV5-6, the J gene TRBJ2-7; D gene ambiguous. The CDR3 here is CASSFLGIRDYEQYF. CDR3 sequence (DNA): TGTGCCAGCAGCTTTCTTGGTATAAGGGACTACGAGCAGTACTTC.